The 8 T cell receptor beta chains given below trace back to one sample, sequenced in a study of T-cell reconstitution after alpha-beta-depleted transplantation in children. For TCRbeta, the library was prepared with unique molecular identifiers. TCRdb re-called the PCR reads with MiXCR, one entry per CDR3 protein. The sample includes about 600,000 distinct CDR3 sequences, about 23% of them seen just once. Source: PBMCs, mostly from graft donor cells, taken 360 days after TCRalphabeta/CD19-depleted stem cell transplant. These receptors all come from a boy younger than two who had a stem cell transplant for acute myeloid leukemia, so the T cells may come from the graft donor.

This clonotype was seen at least ten times. This chain joins TRBV7-2 and TRBJ2-7; 8 bases are shared with TRBD1. The germline V gene encodes CDR1 SGHTA and CDR2 FQGNSA. J lost 0 bases, V lost 4 bases, and 5 bases had no gene match. This CDR3 comprises 15 residues. The DNA for the CDR3 is TGTGCCAGCAGCTCCCAGGGGGCCGGCTCCTACGAGCAGTACTTC. This codes for CASSSQGAGSYEQYF.

A few counts support this clonotype. The J gene is TRBJ2-1, the V gene TRBV20-1; D remains ambiguous. Germline V lookup: CDR1 DFQATT, CDR2 SNEGSKA (reference sequence). V lost 5 bases and J 6 bases, leaving 14 bases between the germline ends. The CDR3 contains 13 residues. This CDR3 reads CSAPEAPSNEQFF. As DNA, the CDR3 is TGCAGTGCTCCAGAAGCCCCCTCCAATGAGCAGTTCTTC.

This clonotype showed up many times. The V gene is TRBV5-1, the J gene TRBJ2-1; TRBD2 matches at 8 bases. Trimming removed 5 bases from V and 4 bases from J; junction bases left unmatched: 11. In germline, CDR1 is SGHRS, CDR2 YFSETQ. The CDR3 is 16 residues long. The CDR3 bases are TGCGCCAGCAGGTTGTCTGGGAGCGGGGGTTACAATGAGCAGTTCTTC. Translating gives CASRLSGSGGYNEQFF.

This clonotype was found many times. The rearrangement joins TRBV3-1 to TRBJ2-2, with TRBD1 matching 9 bases. The ends lost 1 base at V and 3 bases at J; junction bases unmatched: 3. Germline assignment: CDR1 LGHDT and CDR2 YNNKEL (reference sequence). The CDR3 consists of 16 residues. Here the CDR3 DNA reads TGTGCCAGCAGCCAAGGGACAGGGGATTACACCGGGGAGCTGTTTTTT. Protein sequence: CASSQGTGDYTGELFF.

This clonotype was found many times. V is TRBV24-1 and J is TRBJ2-5, with D hard to call. The ends were cut back, 4 bases at V and 5 bases at J, with 10 bases in the middle. The CDR3 contains 13 residues. Germline V gives CDR1 KGHDR, CDR2 SFDVKD. CDR3: CATSDSPYETQYF. CDR3 nucleotide sequence: TGTGCCACCAGTGACTCCCCATATGAGACCCAGTACTTC.

This clonotype was observed many times. The chain carries TRBV7-2 and TRBJ2-7; D is perhaps TRBD2 (5 bases). V lost 5 bases, J lost 0 bases, and 14 bases lay in between. From germline, CDR1 is SGHTA and CDR2 FQGNSA. The CDR3 spans 15 residues. The CDR3 coding sequence is TGTGCCAGCAGCCCCGGAGGCATGAGCTCCTACGAGCAGTACGTC. The encoded protein is CASSPGGMSSYEQYV.

The V call is TRBV12-3 or TRBV12-4, the J call TRBJ1-2; D is ambiguous. The CDR3 is 12 amino acids. V lost 4 bases and J 4 bases, leaving 7 bases between the germline ends. The CDR3 reads CASSSSIYGYTF. Here the CDR3 DNA reads TGTGCCAGCAGTTCCTCAATCTATGGCTACACCTTC.

The rearrangement links TRBV18 to TRBJ1-3; D is uncertain. This CDR3 comprises 13 residues. Germline lookup yields CDR1 KGHSH and CDR2 LQKENI. Trimming stripped 6 bases from V and 5 bases from J, with 11 bases between. In DNA form, the CDR3 reads TGTGCCAGCTCGGATAACAGCAGAAACACCATATATTTT. Protein: CASSDNSRNTIYF.